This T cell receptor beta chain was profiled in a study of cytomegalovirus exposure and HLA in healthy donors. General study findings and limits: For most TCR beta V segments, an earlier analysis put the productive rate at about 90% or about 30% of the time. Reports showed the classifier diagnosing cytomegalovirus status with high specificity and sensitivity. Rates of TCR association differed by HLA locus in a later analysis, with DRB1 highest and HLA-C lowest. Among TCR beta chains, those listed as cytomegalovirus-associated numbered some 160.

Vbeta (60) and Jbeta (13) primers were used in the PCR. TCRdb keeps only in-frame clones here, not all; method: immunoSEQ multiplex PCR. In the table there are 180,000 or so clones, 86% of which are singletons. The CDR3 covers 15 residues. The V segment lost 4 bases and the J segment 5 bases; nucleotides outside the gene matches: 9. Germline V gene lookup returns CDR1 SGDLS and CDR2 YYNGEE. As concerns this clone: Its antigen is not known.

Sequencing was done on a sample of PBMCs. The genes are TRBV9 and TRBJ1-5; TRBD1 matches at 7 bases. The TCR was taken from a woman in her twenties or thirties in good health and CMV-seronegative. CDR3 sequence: CASSSSGDSYQPQHF. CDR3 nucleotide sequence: TGTGCCAGCAGCTCGAGTGGGGACAGTTATCAGCCCCAGCATTTT.